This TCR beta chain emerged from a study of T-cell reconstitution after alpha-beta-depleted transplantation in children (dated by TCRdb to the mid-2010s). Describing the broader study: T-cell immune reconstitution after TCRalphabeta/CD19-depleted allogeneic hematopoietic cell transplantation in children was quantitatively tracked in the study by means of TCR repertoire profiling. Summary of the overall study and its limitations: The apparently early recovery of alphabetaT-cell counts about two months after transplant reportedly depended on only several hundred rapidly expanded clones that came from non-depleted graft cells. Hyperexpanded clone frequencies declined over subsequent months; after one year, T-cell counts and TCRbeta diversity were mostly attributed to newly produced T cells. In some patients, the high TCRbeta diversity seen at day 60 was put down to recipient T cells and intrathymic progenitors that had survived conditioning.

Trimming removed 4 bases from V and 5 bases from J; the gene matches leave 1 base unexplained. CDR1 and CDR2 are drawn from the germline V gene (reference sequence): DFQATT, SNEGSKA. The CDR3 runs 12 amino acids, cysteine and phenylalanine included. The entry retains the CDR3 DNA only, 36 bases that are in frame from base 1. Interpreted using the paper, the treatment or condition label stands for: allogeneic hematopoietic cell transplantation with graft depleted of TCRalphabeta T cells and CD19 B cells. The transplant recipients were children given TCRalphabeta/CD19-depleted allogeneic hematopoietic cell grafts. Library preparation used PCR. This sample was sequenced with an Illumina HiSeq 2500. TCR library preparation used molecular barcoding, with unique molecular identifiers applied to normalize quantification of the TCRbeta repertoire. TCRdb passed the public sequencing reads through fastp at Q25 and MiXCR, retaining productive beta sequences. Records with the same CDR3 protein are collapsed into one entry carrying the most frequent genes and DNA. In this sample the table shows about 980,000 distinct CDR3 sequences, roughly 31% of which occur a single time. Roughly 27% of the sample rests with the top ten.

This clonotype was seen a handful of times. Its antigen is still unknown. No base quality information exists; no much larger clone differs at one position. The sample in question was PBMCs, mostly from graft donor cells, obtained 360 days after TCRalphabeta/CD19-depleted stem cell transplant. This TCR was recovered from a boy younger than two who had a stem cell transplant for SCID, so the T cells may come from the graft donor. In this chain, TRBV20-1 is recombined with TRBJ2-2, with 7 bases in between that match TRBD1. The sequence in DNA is TGCAGTGCTACACAGGGGACCGGGGAGCTGTTTTTT. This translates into CSATQGTGELFF.